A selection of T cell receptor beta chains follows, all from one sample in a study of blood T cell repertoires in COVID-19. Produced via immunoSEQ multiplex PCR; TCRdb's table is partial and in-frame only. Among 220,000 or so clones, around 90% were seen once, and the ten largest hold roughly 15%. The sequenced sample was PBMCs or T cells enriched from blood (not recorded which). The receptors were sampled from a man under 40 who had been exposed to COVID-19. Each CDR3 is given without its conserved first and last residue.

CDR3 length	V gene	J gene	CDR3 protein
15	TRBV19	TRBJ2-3	ASSTHGTGGTTDTQY
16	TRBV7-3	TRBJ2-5	ASSLTPTGTGGGKTQY
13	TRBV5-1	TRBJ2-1	ASTDGGANYNEQF
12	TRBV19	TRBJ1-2	ASSMDREDYGYT
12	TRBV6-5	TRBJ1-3	ASRVEISGNTIY
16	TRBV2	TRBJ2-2	ASSTRGERGPIREELF
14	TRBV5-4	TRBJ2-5	ASSLEPDRGEETQY
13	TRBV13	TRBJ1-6	ASSLADTYNSPLH
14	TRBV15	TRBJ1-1	ATTSGTGVGYTEAF
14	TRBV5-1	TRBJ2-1	ASSAGGLPYYNEQF
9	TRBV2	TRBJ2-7	ASSVSYEQY
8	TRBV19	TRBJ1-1	ASTGRGAF
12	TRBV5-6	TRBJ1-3	ASTPLRGGNTIY
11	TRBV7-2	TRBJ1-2	ASSDGGLGGYT
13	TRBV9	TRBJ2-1	ASSARDRVYNEQF
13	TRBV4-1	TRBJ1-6	ASSQDFSGGRSLH
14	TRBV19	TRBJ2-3	ASSTRTSVATDTQY
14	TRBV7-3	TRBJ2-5	ASSLNPPGYRETQY
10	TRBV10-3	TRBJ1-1	AISMANTEAF
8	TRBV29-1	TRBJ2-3	SVGQDTQY
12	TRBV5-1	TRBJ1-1	ASSLDLGGTEAF
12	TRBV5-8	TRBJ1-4	ASSPRAVNEKLF
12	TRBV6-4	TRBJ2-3	ASSGGGATDTQY
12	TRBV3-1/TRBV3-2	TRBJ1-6	ASSQGRVGSPLH
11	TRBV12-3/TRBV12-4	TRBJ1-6	ASNAVLNSPLH
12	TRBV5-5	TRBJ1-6	ASRLAVDDSPLH
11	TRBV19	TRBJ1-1	ASSPGQNTEAF
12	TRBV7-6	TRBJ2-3	ASSFTGSTDTQY